This TCR beta chain was sequenced for a study of blood T cell repertoires in COVID-19. Across the study: From the United States, Italy and Spain came samples of acute and convalescent COVID-19. T cells, B-cell-depleted T cells, or PBMCs supplied cDNA or gDNA.

Per the original data handling: The authors estimated nucleated cell counts from reference gene primer amplification. The data were produced by immunoSEQ multiplex PCR, yet TCRdb's version contains in-frame clones alone and is incomplete. V and J calls plus clone size are reproduced from that table; the DNA served to infer D and trimming. Counted here are around 140,000 clones, 80% occurring once; the ten biggest clones make up about 4%. Sequences were obtained from peripheral blood. This TCR derives from a man aged 65-85 years who had recovered from COVID-19.

This CDR3 is CASSQGTGHGEKLFF. CDR3 DNA: TGTGCCAGCAGCCAAGGGACAGGGCACGGTGAAAAACTGTTTTTT. The chain couples TRBV3-1 (or the pseudogene TRBV3-2) to TRBJ1-4, with 8 bases matching TRBD1. CDR1 LGHDT and CDR2 YNNKEL come from the germline V gene (reference sequence). The trim removed 1 base at V and 7 bases at J, leaving 5 bases unmatched. This CDR3 is 15 amino acids long.